A single sample gave rise to the 10 T cell receptor beta chains below, sequenced in a study of blood T cell repertoires in COVID-19. TCRdb's copy holds only in-frame clones and misses some; the assay was immunoSEQ multiplex PCR. Of 62,000 or so clones listed, around 76% were seen once; the top ten hold less than 6%. Sequencing was carried out using peripheral blood. The receptors were sampled from a human donor in a cohort sampled during active COVID-19.

The genes are TRBV5-1 and TRBJ2-7; D may be TRBD1 (6 bases). CDR3 length: 15 residues. Trimming cost V 0 bases and J 4 bases, with 14 bases left between them. Germline V gene sequence: CDR1 SGHRS, CDR2 YFSETQ. The CDR3, as DNA: TGCGCCAGCAGCTTGGATCCAGGGGTCTCATACGAGCAGTACTTC. This codes for CASSLDPGVSYEQYF.

This clone was seen a handful of times. This rearrangement joins TRBV6-6 to TRBJ1-2; 8 nucleotides line up with TRBD1. The CDR3 length is 14 residues. Germline V lookup: CDR1 MNHNY, CDR2 SVGAGI (reference sequence). Trimming at V came to 5 bases and at J to 6 bases, leaving 8 bases not matched to a gene. The chain's CDR3 is CASSPQGASHGYTF. The DNA of the CDR3 is TGTGCCAGCAGTCCGCAGGGGGCGAGCCATGGCTACACCTTC.

This clone was found once. The chain couples TRBV5-1 to TRBJ2-5, with a weak D call TRBD2 (6 bases). CDR3 length: 15 residues. Germline CDR1 and CDR2: SGHRS and YFSETQ. Trimming removed 4 bases at V and 5 bases at J, with 18 bases between. The CDR3 is CASSPGTLATETQYF. CDR3 nucleotide sequence: TGCGCCAGCAGCCCCGGGACTCTAGCAACGGAGACCCAGTACTTC.

V and J are TRBV5-4 and TRBJ1-6, with D perhaps matching TRBD1 (5 bases). CDR1 and CDR2 from the germline V gene are SGHNT and YYREEE (reference sequence). The CDR3 runs to 13 residues. Deletions cut 4 bases from V and 10 bases from J, with 12 bases between. In DNA form, the CDR3 reads TGTGCCAGCAGCCTCGCGGGGGGGTCACCCCTCCACTTT. It yields the protein CASSLAGGSPLHF.

The chain has TRBV28 and TRBJ1-5; 10 nucleotides align to TRBD1. CDR3 length: 19 residues. The germline gives CDR1 MDHEN, CDR2 SYDVKM. The V and J ends lost 6 bases and 7 bases, in that order; junction bases with no gene match: 21. The CDR3 DNA sequence: TGTGCCAGCAGCCAAAGTAATTCACCCGGGACAGGGGTTAGGCAGCCCCAGCATTTT. Its protein product is CASSQSNSPGTGVRQPQHF.

The gene calls are TRBV2 and TRBJ1-1, with TRBD1 as a possible D gene (6 bases). The CDR3 length is 13 residues. With 3 bases removed from V and 11 bases from J, the gap between germline ends came to 16 bases. Germline CDR1 is SNHLY and CDR2 is FYNNEI. Here the CDR3 DNA reads TGTGCCAGCAGTGAGGGGGCCGTCTTGCTGGCTTTCTTT. Residues: CASSEGAVLLAFF.

This clone was counted once. The rearrangement uses TRBV15 and TRBJ1-4; D might be TRBD1 (5 bases). The CDR3 covers 14 residues. Germline CDR1 and CDR2: LNHNV and YYDKDF (reference sequence). The V end was cut by 0 bases, the J end by 8 bases, with 10 bases between. This CDR3 is CATSRDSGGEKLFF. The CDR3 bases are TGTGCCACCAGCAGAGATTCTGGGGGGGAAAAACTGTTTTTT.

V usage is TRBV27 and J usage is TRBJ1-1, with D possibly matching TRBD1 (5 bases). The CDR3 extends over 13 amino acids. Germline V gene sequence: CDR1 MNHEY, CDR2 SMNVEV (reference sequence). Trimming removed 6 bases from V and 1 base from J, with 9 bases in between. The chain's CDR3 is CASSITGNTEAFF. The CDR3 region has the DNA TGTGCCAGCAGCATAACAGGGAACACTGAAGCTTTCTTT.

This clone was observed a handful of times. This rearrangement joins TRBV11-2 to TRBJ2-7; D remains unclear. V was trimmed by 4 bases and J by 0 bases, leaving 4 bases between them. The CDR3 spans 12 residues. CDR1 is SGHAT and CDR2 is FQNNGV in the germline V gene. The CDR3 sequence is CASSYSSYEQYF. The CDR3 DNA sequence: TGTGCCAGCAGCTATAGCTCCTACGAGCAGTACTTC.

The chain links TRBV5-1 to TRBJ2-7; 9 nucleotides agree with TRBD1. Germline CDR1 reads SGHRS; CDR2 reads YFSETQ. V was pared by 4 bases and J by 6 bases, with 14 bases of the junction left unmatched. This CDR3 region has 16 residues. The CDR3 region is CASSATSGTGIPEQYF. Here the CDR3 DNA reads TGCGCCAGCAGCGCAACTTCCGGGACAGGGATTCCCGAGCAGTACTTC.